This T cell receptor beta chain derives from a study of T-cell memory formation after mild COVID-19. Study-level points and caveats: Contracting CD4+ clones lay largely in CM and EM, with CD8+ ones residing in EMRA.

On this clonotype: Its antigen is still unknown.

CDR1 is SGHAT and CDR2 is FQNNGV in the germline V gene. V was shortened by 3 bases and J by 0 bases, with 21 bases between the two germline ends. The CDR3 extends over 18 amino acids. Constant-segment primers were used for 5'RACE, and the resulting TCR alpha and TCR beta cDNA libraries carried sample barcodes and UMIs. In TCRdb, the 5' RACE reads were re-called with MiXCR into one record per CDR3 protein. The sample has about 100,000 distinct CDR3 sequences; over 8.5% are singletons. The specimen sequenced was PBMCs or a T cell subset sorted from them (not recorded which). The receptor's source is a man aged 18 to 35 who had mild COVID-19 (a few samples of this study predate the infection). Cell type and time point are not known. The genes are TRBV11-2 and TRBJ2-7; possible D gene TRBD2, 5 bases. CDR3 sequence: CASSFVMAAGRSSYEQYF. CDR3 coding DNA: TGTGCCAGCAGCTTCGTGATGGCCGCGGGTCGGAGCTCCTACGAGCAGTACTTC.